Given below is one T cell receptor (beta chain) in context. Its specificity is unknown. The data are from a study of T cell responses to AZD1222 COVID-19 vaccine. Trimming removed 5 bases at V and 6 bases at J, with 13 bases between. Germline V lookup: CDR1 SGHTA, CDR2 FQGTGA. The CDR3 is 13 residues long. Points from the study as a whole: Donors were chiefly white British, with a greater number of females, and clonal diversity was perhaps underestimated. Just 5 to 7 AZD1222 recipients were seropositive at baseline.

Profiled with immunoSEQ multiplex PCR; TCRdb holds only in-frame clones, not every one. The sample holds about 140,000 clones, 70% to 90% seen once. The origin of this receptor is an adult who received the AZD1222 COVID-19 vaccine. Material: peripheral blood, obtained 28 days after the second AZD1222 dose. The chain has TRBV7-3 and TRBJ1-2; perhaps TRBD1 as D (6 bases). The CDR3 nucleotides read TGTGCCAGCAGCAAGGGGGGTCGTGATGGCTACACCTTC. It is translated as CASSKGGRDGYTF.